The rows below give T cell receptor beta chains drawn from one sample of a study of CD8+CD57+ T cells in acquired aplastic anemia. TCRdb re-analysed the reads in MiXCR, keeping a single row per CDR3 protein. The data contain about half a million distinct CDR3 sequences, roughly 34% of them singletons. Input material: sorted CD4+, CD8+, or CD8+CD57+ T cells (not recorded which) from PBMCs. These receptor sequences come from a human donor with aplastic anemia. Both conserved end residues are trimmed from each CDR3.

v_gene: TRBV6-1
j_gene: TRBJ2-7
CDR3aa: ASSEGMGYEQY

v_gene: TRBV6-1
j_gene: TRBJ1-6
CDR3aa: ASSAWDRNNSPLH

v_gene: TRBV9
j_gene: TRBJ1-2
CDR3aa: ASSVYAGGADGYT

v_gene: TRBV6-1
j_gene: TRBJ2-1
CDR3aa: ASRSLASGGANEQF

v_gene: TRBV6-5
j_gene: TRBJ2-7
CDR3aa: ASSYRGLANYEQY

v_gene: TRBV2
j_gene: TRBJ2-5
CDR3aa: ASSGNGETQY

v_gene: TRBV19
j_gene: TRBJ1-1
CDR3aa: ASSPWDRRNTEAF

v_gene: TRBV11-2
j_gene: TRBJ1-5
CDR3aa: ASSLEAGARDQPQH

v_gene: TRBV20-1
j_gene: TRBJ2-3
CDR3aa: SARPSGRDTQY

v_gene: TRBV4-1
j_gene: TRBJ2-2
CDR3aa: ASSQIAGTAITGELF

v_gene: TRBV5-4
j_gene: TRBJ2-3
CDR3aa: ASSLPSGSSTDTQY

v_gene: TRBV30
j_gene: TRBJ1-2
CDR3aa: AWSTGGANYGYT

v_gene: TRBV3-1
j_gene: TRBJ1-1
CDR3aa: ASSHLWATGGTEAF

v_gene: TRBV7-8
j_gene: TRBJ2-5
CDR3aa: ASCLTSGYQETQY

v_gene: TRBV25-1
j_gene: TRBJ2-7
CDR3aa: ASRTWDSVYEQY

v_gene: TRBV7-8
j_gene: TRBJ2-7
CDR3aa: ASSLEASGTYSYEQY

v_gene: TRBV20-1
j_gene: TRBJ1-6
CDR3aa: SAPLGPGGYNSPLH

v_gene: TRBV7-9
j_gene: TRBJ2-5
CDR3aa: ASSPLPGRETQY

v_gene: TRBV15
j_gene: TRBJ1-2
CDR3aa: ATSRDRRNGYT

v_gene: TRBV5-1
j_gene: TRBJ2-1
CDR3aa: ASSSKSSNEQF

v_gene: TRBV12-3/TRBV12-4
j_gene: TRBJ1-2
CDR3aa: ASSFAGDGSYRGYT

v_gene: TRBV6-5
j_gene: TRBJ2-5
CDR3aa: ASSYPAKETQY

v_gene: TRBV4-1
j_gene: TRBJ1-5
CDR3aa: ASSQMFGTGQPQH

v_gene: TRBV6-1
j_gene: TRBJ2-3
CDR3aa: ASVEGSGHTDTQY

v_gene: TRBV12-3/TRBV12-4
j_gene: TRBJ1-1
CDR3aa: ASIIGGKNTEAF

v_gene: TRBV30
j_gene: TRBJ1-2
CDR3aa: AWSVRSRGGYGYT

v_gene: TRBV19
j_gene: TRBJ1-2
CDR3aa: ASRGIRDYT

v_gene: TRBV19
j_gene: TRBJ2-7
CDR3aa: ASTKSYEQY

v_gene: TRBV29-1
j_gene: TRBJ2-7
CDR3aa: SVELAGLKSEQY

v_gene: TRBV10-3
j_gene: TRBJ2-1
CDR3aa: AISETLQGNEQF

v_gene: TRBV5-1
j_gene: TRBJ2-5
CDR3aa: ASRSGGEVEETQY

v_gene: TRBV7-8
j_gene: TRBJ2-5
CDR3aa: ASSPGGGTRFQETQY

v_gene: TRBV7-8
j_gene: TRBJ2-1
CDR3aa: ASSSNPGQGYNEQF

v_gene: TRBV5-1
j_gene: TRBJ2-7
CDR3aa: ASSPGQIYEQY

v_gene: TRBV25-1
j_gene: TRBJ2-5
CDR3aa: ASSYTQGRKTQY

v_gene: TRBV2
j_gene: TRBJ2-1
CDR3aa: ASSEDQAGHNEQF

v_gene: TRBV6-4
j_gene: TRBJ1-1
CDR3aa: ASRAYRNSEAF

v_gene: TRBV5-6
j_gene: TRBJ1-3
CDR3aa: ASSPLQGSSGNTIY

v_gene: TRBV10-3
j_gene: TRBJ1-3
CDR3aa: ASSGRSGNTIY

v_gene: TRBV19
j_gene: TRBJ2-1
CDR3aa: ASSFLGGREQF

v_gene: TRBV5-1
j_gene: TRBJ2-3
CDR3aa: ASSLVLAGVSTDTQY

v_gene: TRBV2
j_gene: TRBJ1-2
CDR3aa: ASNMPGLPGHGYT

v_gene: TRBV25-1
j_gene: TRBJ1-2
CDR3aa: ASSAATGYYT

v_gene: TRBV7-9
j_gene: TRBJ2-1
CDR3aa: ASSLGRDSGQF